The T cell receptor beta chain described here comes from a study of blood T cell repertoires in COVID-19. On the study more broadly: Samples representing acute and convalescent COVID-19 were sourced from the United States, Italy and Spain.

Generated by immunoSEQ multiplex PCR, the TCRdb table keeps only in-frame clones and is missing some. Of some 270,000 clones listed, 70% to 90% were seen once; the top ten hold about 11%. The V end was cut by 1 base, the J end by 11 bases, with 11 bases between. The CDR3 is made up of 12 amino acids. Germline V gene sequence: CDR1 LGHDT, CDR2 YNNKEL (reference sequence). In this sample, this clone turned up a few times. This rearrangement joins TRBV3-1 (or the pseudogene TRBV3-2) to TRBJ1-1; a weak D match, TRBD1 (5 bases). Material for sequencing was peripheral blood. The receptor's source is an older woman with acute or convalescent COVID-19. CDR3 amino acids: CASSQGGVGAFF. The CDR3 DNA reads TGTGCCAGCAGCCAAGGGGGGGTCGGGGCTTTCTTT.